The source of this T cell receptor beta chain is a study of T cell repertoires in cytomegalovirus infection. In the study overall: Based on public TCR beta signatures, there were indications of CMV infection and of a matching HLA type. Study conclusions and caveats: HLA-C-restricted, CMV-specific TCR beta clonotypes were dominant ex vivo. Summed frequency of public TCR beta families distinguished CMV carriers with the relevant HLA.

The CDR3 has 16 amino acids. Germline CDR1 reads SGHNT; CDR2 reads YYREEE (reference sequence). V shed 0 bases and J 10 bases; nucleotides not matched to a gene: 8. Note on this clonotype: The antigen is unknown.

Using its own MiXCR run on the reads, TCRdb lists one record per CDR3 protein. Of around 570,000 distinct CDR3 sequences in the sample, just under 40% are singletons; the top ten hold 48%. This material consisted of cultured PBMCs, taken from culture after CMV antigen stimulation. The V and J genes are TRBV5-4 and TRBJ2-1; the match to TRBD2 covers 12 bases. The source of this sequence is a human donor in good health (CMV status not recorded). Some clones in this sample may be carry-over from other donors' samples. The CDR3 spells CASSLGSSGRVGEQFF. The CDR3 DNA sequence: TGTGCCAGCAGCTTGGGGTCTAGCGGGAGGGTTGGGGAGCAGTTCTTC.